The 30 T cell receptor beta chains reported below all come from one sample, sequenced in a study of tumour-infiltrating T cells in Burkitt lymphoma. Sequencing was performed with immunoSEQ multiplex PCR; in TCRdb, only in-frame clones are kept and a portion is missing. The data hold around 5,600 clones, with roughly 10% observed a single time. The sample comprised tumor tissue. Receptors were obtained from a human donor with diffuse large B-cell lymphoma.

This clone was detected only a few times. CDR3 sequence reads: CASSVPQVNTEAFF. CDR3 nucleotides: TGTGCCAGCAGTGTCCCTCAGGTTAACACTGAAGCTTTCTTT. This sequence joins TRBV28 and TRBJ1-1; D ambiguous. From germline, CDR1 is MDHEN and CDR2 SYDVKM. Trimming stripped 5 bases from V and 2 bases from J, with 12 bases between. The CDR3 contains 14 residues.

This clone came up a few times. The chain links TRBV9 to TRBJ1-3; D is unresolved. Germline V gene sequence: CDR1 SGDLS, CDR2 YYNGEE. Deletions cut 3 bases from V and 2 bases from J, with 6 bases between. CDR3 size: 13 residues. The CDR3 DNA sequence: TGTGCCAGCAGCGCCCGTACTGGAAACACCATATATTTT. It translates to CASSARTGNTIYF. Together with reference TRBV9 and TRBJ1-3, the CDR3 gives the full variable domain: DSGVTQTPKHLITATGQRVTLRCSPRSGDLSVYWYQQSLDQGLQFLIQYYNGEERAKGNILERFSAQQFPDLHSELNLSSLELGDSALYFCASSARTGNTIYFGEGSWLTVV.

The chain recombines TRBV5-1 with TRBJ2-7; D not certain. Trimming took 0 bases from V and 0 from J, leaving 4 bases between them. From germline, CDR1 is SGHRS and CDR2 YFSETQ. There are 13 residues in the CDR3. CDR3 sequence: CASSLATSYEQYF. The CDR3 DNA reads TGCGCCAGCAGCTTGGCAACCTCCTACGAGCAGTACTTC.

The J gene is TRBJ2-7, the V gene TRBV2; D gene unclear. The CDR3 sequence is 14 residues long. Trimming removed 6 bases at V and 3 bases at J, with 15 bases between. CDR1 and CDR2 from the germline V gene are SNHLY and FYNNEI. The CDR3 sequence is CASSWRGGGYEQYF. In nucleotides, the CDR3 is TGTGCCAGCAGCTGGCGCGGCGGTGGCTACGAGCAGTACTTC.

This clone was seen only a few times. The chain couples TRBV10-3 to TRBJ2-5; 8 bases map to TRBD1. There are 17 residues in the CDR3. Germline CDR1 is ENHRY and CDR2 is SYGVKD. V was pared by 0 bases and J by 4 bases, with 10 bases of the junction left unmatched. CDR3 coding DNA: TGTGCCATCAGTGAGTCACCCCAGGGGGCGCAGGGAGAGACCCAGTACTTC. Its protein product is CAISESPQGAQGETQYF.

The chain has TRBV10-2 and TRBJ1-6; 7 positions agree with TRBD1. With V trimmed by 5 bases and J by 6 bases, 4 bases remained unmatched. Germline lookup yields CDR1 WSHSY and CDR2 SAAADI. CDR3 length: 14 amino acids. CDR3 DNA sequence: TGCGCCAGCAGTCCCGGGACAGCTAATTCACCCCTCCACTTT. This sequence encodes CASSPGTANSPLHF.

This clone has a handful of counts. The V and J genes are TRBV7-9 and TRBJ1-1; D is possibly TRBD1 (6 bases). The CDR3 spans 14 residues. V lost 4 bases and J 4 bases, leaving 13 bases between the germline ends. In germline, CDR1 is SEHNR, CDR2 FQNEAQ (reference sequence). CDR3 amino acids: CASSSGQGITEAFF. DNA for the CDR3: TGTGCCAGCAGCTCGGGCCAGGGGATCACTGAAGCTTTCTTT.

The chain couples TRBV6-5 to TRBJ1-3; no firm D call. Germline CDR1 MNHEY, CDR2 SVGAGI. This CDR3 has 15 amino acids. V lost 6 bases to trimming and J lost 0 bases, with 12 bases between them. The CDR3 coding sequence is TGTGCCAGCAGCCACAATCCGTCCTCTGGAAACACCATATATTTT. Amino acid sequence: CASSHNPSSGNTIYF.

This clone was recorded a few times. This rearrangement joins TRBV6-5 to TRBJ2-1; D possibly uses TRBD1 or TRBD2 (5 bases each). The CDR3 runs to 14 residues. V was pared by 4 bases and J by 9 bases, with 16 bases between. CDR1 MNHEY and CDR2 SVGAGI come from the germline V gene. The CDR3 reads CASSWGEGAAEQFF. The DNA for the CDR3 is TGTGCCAGCAGTTGGGGAGAAGGGGCGGCTGAGCAGTTCTTC.

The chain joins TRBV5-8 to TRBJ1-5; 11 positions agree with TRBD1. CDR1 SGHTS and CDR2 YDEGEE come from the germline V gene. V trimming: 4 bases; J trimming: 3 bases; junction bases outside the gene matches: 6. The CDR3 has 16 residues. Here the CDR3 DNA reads TGTGCCAGCAGCCTAGGACAGGGGGCTTTCAATCAGCCCCAGCATTTT. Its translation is CASSLGQGAFNQPQHF.

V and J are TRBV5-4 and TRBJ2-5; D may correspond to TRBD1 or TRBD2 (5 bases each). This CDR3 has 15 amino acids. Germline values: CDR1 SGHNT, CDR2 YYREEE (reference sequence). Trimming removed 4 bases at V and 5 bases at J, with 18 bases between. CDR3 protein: CASSEGQASLETQYF. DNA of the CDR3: TGTGCCAGCAGCGAGGGGCAGGCAAGTTTGGAGACCCAGTACTTC. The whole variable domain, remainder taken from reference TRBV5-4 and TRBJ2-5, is ETGVTQSPTHLIKTRGQQVTLRCSSQSGHNTVSWYQQALGQGPQFIFQYYREEENGRGNFPPRFSGLQFPNYSSELNVNALELDDSALYLCASSEGQASLETQYFGPGTRLLVL.

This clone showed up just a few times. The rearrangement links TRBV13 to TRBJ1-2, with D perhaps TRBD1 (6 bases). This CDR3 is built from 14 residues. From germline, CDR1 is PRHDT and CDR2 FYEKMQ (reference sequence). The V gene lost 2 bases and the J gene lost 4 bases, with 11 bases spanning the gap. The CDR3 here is CASSLSGQAYGYTF. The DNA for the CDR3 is TGTGCCAGCAGCTTATCGGGACAAGCCTATGGCTACACCTTC.

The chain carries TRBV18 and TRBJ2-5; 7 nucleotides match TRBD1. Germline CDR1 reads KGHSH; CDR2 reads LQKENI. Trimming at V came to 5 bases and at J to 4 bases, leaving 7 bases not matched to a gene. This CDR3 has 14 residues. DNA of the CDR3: TGTGCCAGCTCAGTGACAGGGCTCCCAGAGACCCAGTACTTC. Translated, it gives CASSVTGLPETQYF.

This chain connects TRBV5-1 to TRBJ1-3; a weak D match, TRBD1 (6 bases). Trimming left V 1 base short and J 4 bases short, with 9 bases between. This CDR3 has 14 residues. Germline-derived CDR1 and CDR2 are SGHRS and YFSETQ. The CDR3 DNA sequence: TGCGCCAGCAGCTTGACAGGGATGGGAAACACCATATATTTT. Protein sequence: CASSLTGMGNTIYF.

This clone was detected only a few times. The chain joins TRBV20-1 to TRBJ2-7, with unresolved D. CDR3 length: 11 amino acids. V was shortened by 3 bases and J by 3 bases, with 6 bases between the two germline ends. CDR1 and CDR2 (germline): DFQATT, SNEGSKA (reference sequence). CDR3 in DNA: TGCAGTGCTAGGGAATTCTACGAGCAGTACTTC. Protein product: CSAREFYEQYF.

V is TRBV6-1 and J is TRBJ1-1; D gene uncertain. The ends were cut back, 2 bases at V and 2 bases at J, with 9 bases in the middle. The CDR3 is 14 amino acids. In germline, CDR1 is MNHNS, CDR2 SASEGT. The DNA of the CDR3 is TGTGCCAGCAGTGAATTCGTCACCAACACTGAAGCTTTCTTT. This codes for CASSEFVTNTEAFF.

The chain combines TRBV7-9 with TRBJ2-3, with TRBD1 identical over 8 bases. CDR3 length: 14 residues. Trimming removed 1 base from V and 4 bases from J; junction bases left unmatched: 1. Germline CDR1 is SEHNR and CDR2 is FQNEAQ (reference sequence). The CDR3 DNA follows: TGTGCCAGCAGCTTAGGACAGGGGTCAGATACGCAGTATTTT. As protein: CASSLGQGSDTQYF.

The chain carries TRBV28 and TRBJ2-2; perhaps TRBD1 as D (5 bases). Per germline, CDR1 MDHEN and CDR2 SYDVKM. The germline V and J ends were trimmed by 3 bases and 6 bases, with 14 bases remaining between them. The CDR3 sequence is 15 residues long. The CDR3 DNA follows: TGTGCCAGCAGTTTTACGTCAGGGATCGCCGGGGAGCTGTTTTTT. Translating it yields CASSFTSGIAGELFF.

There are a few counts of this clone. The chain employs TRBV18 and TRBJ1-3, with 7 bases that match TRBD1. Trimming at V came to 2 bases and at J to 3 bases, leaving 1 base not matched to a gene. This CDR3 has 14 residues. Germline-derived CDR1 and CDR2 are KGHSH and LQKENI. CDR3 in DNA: TGTGCCAGCTCACCAACAGGGGATGGAAACACCATATATTTT. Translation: CASSPTGDGNTIYF.

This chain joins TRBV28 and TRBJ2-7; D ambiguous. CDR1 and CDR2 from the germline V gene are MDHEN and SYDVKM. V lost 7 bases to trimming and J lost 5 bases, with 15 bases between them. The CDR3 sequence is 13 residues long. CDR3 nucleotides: TGTGCCAGCAATCCCTCCCCGGCCCACGAGCAGTACTTC. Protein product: CASNPSPAHEQYF. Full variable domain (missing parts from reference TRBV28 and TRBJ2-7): DVKVTQSSRYLVKRTGEKVFLECVQDMDHENMFWYRQDPGLGLRLIYFSYDVKMKEKGDIPEGYSVSREKKERFSLILESASTNQTSMYLCASNPSPAHEQYFGPGTRLTVT.

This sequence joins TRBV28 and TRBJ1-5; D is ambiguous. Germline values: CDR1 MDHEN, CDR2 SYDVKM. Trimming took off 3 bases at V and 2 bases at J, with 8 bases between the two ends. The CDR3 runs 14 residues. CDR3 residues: CASSFGSGNQPQHF. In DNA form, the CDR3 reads TGTGCCAGCAGTTTTGGGTCGGGCAATCAGCCCCAGCATTTT.

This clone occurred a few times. The CDR3 region is CASSLFTESVNSPLHF. The CDR3 DNA follows: TGTGCCAGCAGCTTGTTTACAGAGTCCGTCAATTCACCCCTCCACTTT. This chain links TRBV5-6 with TRBJ1-6, with no clear D. Trimming removed 1 base at V and 7 bases at J, with 15 bases between. CDR3 length equals 16 residues. Germline V gives CDR1 SGHDT, CDR2 YYEEEE.

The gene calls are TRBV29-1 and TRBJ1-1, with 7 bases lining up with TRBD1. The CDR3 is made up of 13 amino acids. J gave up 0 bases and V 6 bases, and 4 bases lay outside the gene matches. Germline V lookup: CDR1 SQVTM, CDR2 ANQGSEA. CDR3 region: CSVQGRLNTEAFF. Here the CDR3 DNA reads TGCAGCGTACAGGGGCGTTTGAACACTGAAGCTTTCTTT.

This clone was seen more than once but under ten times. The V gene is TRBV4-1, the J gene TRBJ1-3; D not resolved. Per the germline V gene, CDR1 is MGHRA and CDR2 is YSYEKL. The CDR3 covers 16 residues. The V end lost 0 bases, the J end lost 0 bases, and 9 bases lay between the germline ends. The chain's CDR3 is CASSQDPVRSGNTIYF. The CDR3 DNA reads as TGCGCCAGCAGCCAAGATCCTGTGCGCTCTGGAAACACCATATATTTT.

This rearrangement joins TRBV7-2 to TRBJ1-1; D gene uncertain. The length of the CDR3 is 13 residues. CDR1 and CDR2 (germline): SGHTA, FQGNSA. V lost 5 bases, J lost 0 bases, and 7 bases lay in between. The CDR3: CASSVRLNTEAFF. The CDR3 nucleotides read TGTGCCAGCAGCGTCAGATTGAACACTGAAGCTTTCTTT. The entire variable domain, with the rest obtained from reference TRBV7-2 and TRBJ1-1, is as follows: GAGVSQSPSNKVTEKGKDVELRCDPISGHTALYWYRQSLGQGLEFLIYFQGNSAPDKSGLPSDRFSAERTGGSVSTLTIQRTQQEDSAVYLCASSVRLNTEAFFGQGTRLTVV.

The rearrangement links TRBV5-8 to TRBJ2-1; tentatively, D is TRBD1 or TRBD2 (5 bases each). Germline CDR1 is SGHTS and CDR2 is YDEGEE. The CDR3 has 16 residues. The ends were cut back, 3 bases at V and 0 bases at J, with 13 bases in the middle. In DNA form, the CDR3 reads TGTGCCAGCAGCTCGGATTGGGGGAGCTCCTACAATGAGCAGTTCTTC. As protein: CASSSDWGSSYNEQFF. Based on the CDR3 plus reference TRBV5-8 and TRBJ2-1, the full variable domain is EAGVTQSPTHLIKTRGQQATLRCSPISGHTSVYWYQQALGLGLQFLLWYDEGEERNRGNFPPRFSGRQFPNYSSELNVNALELEDSALYLCASSSDWGSSYNEQFFGPGTRLTVL.

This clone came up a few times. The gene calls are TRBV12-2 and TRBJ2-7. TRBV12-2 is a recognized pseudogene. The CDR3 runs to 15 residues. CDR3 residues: CASRLGQPPSYEQYF. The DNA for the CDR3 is TGTGCAAGTCGCTTAGGTCAGCCTCCCTCCTACGAGCAGTACTTC.

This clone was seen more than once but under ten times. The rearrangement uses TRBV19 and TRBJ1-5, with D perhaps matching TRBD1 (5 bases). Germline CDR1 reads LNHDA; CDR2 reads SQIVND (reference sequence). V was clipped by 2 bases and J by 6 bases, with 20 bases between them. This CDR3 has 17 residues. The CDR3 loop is CASSIRPRESFPQPQHF. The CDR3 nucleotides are TGTGCCAGTAGTATACGACCCAGGGAAAGTTTCCCTCAGCCCCAGCATTTT.

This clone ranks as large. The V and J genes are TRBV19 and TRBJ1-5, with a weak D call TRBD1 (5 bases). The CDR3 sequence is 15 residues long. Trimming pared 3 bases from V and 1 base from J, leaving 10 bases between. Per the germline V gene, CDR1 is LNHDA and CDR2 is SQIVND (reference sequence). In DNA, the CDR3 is TGTGCCAGTAGTATCCAGGGCGGCAGCAATCAGCCCCAGCATTTT. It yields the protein CASSIQGGSNQPQHF.

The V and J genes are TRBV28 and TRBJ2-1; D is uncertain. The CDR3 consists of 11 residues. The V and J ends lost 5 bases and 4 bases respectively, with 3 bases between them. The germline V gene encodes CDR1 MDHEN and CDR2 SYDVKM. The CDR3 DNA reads TGTGCCAGCAGTCTTTACAATGAGCAGTTCTTC. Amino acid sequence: CASSLYNEQFF.